This entry lists 25 T cell receptor beta chains sequenced from one sample in a study of T cell changes during pregnancy in multiple sclerosis (dated by TCRdb to about 2019). Library preparation was by the immunoSEQ multiplex PCR assay. TCRdb's version of the immuneACCESS table is confined to in-frame rearrangements and falls short of the full clone set. An unresolved V gene accounts for under half of the shortfall where checked; the remainder is of unknown origin. This sample comprises approximately 46,000 clones, more than 85% of them detected only once. In total, the top ten clones hold about 8.8% of the sample. The sequencing used CD8+ T cells from peripheral blood mononuclear cells, collected after pregnancy. Every receptor here comes from a female donor with multiple sclerosis, enrolled in a pregnancy study.

The rearrangement joins TRBV10-2 to TRBJ1-1; 8 bases match TRBD1. Germline CDR1 and CDR2: WSHSY and SAAADI. V lost 2 bases and J lost 6; bases outside the gene matches: 5. The CDR3 is 14 residues long. The CDR3 DNA follows: TGCGCCAGCAGTGAGGCAACACAGGGGGCTGAAGCTTTCTTT. Encoded protein: CASSEATQGAEAFF.

The chain has TRBV9 and TRBJ2-1, with 10 bases that match TRBD1. CDR1 and CDR2 (germline): SGDLS, YYNGEE. The CDR3 loop spans 14 amino acids. Unmatched junction bases numbered 6, after V lost 4 bases and J lost 8 bases. Here the CDR3 reads CASSSGQGLHEQFF. The CDR3 DNA reads as TGTGCCAGCAGCTCGGGACAGGGGTTACATGAGCAGTTCTTC.

The CDR3 reads CASSHRDREFVNTEAFF. The CDR3 DNA is TGCGCCAGCAGCCACCGGGACAGGGAATTCGTGAACACTGAAGCTTTCTTT. The J gene is TRBJ1-1, the V gene TRBV4-1, with TRBD1 matching 9 bases. With 3 bases clipped from V and 0 bases from J, the junction kept 8 bases outside the gene matches. Germline V gene data show CDR1 as MGHRA and CDR2 as YSYEKL. This CDR3 contains 17 residues.

The chain couples TRBV13 to TRBJ1-2; tentatively, D is TRBD1 (6 bases). Germline V lookup: CDR1 PRHDT, CDR2 FYEKMQ (reference sequence). V dropped 5 bases and J dropped 2 bases, with 21 bases sitting between them. CDR3 size: 17 residues. CDR3 DNA: TGTGCCAGCAGCCGCTACGGGACATACGACGGGAACTATGGCTACACCTTC. This gives the protein CASSRYGTYDGNYGYTF.

The CDR3: CASSGDLQETQYF. The CDR3 nucleotides read TGTGCCAGCAGTGGGGACTTACAAGAGACCCAGTACTTC. The rearrangement uses TRBV6-1 and TRBJ2-5; D is perhaps TRBD2 (6 bases). The CDR3 loop spans 13 amino acids. Between the trimmed V and J ends, which lost 4 bases and 2 bases, there was a span of 8 bases. Germline loops: CDR1 MNHNS, CDR2 SASEGT.

The chain employs TRBV7-6 and TRBJ2-2; tentative D call: TRBD1 (6 bases). V was shortened by 5 bases and J by 0 bases, with 10 bases between the two germline ends. Germline CDR1 and CDR2: SGHVS and FNYEAQ. There are 15 residues in the CDR3. This chain's CDR3 is CASSRQAANTGELFF. CDR3 sequence (DNA): TGTGCCAGCAGCCGACAGGCCGCGAACACCGGGGAGCTGTTTTTT.

This chain connects TRBV6-6 to TRBJ1-2; the match to TRBD1 covers 10 bases. The CDR3 has 15 amino acids. Per the germline V gene, CDR1 is MNHNY and CDR2 is SVGAGI (reference sequence). The V gene end was trimmed by 5 bases and the J gene end by 3 bases; junction bases not matched to a gene: 6. The CDR3 here is CASSDGQGVHYGYTF. The CDR3 DNA reads as TGTGCCAGCAGTGACGGACAGGGGGTACACTATGGCTACACCTTC.

The rearrangement joins TRBV9 to TRBJ2-3, with a weak D call TRBD1 (5 bases). With 0 bases removed from V and 0 bases from J, the gap between germline ends came to 8 bases. There are 15 residues in the CDR3. Germline V CDR1 and CDR2: SGDLS, YYNGEE. The CDR3 spells CASSVVGASTDTQYF. DNA of the CDR3: TGTGCCAGCAGCGTAGTAGGGGCCAGCACAGATACGCAGTATTTT.

The rearrangement links TRBV4-3 to TRBJ2-1, with a weak D call TRBD2 (5 bases). CDR1 is LGHNA, CDR2 YSLEER, per germline. CDR3 size: 17 residues. The V end lost 1 base, the J end lost 7 bases, and 20 bases lay between the germline ends. CDR3 amino acids: CASSQALLEDLGNEQFF. CDR3 sequence (DNA): TGCGCCAGCAGCCAAGCCCTACTAGAAGACCTTGGGAATGAGCAGTTCTTC.

This clone appeared a single time. The chain carries TRBV9 and TRBJ1-1; 8 positions agree with TRBD1. The V gene's germline CDR1 is SGDLS and CDR2 YYNGEE. Trimming cost V 3 bases and J 5 bases; bases outside gene matches: 9. The CDR3 is 15 residues long. CDR3 protein: CASSDPPDRETEAFF. DNA of the CDR3: TGTGCCAGCAGCGACCCCCCGGACAGGGAAACTGAAGCTTTCTTT.

The V call is TRBV2, the J call TRBJ1-1; D is unresolved. The CDR3 contains 13 residues. Trimming stripped 4 bases from V and 6 bases from J, with 12 bases between. Germline lookup yields CDR1 SNHLY and CDR2 FYNNEI. CDR3: CASSVGTRAEAFF. The CDR3 DNA reads TGTGCCAGCAGTGTTGGCACGAGGGCTGAAGCTTTCTTT.

The chain uses TRBV29-1 and TRBJ2-1, with 9 bases lining up with TRBD2. This CDR3 is 14 amino acids long. With 4 bases clipped from V and 7 bases from J, the junction kept 8 bases outside the gene matches. The germline CDR1 and CDR2 sequences are SQVTM and ANQGSEA. The CDR3 here is CSVVRLAALNEQFF. The CDR3 nucleotides are TGCAGCGTTGTTAGACTAGCGGCTCTAAATGAGCAGTTCTTC.

In this sample, this clone turned up a few times. This sequence joins TRBV27 and TRBJ1-2; 8 nucleotides match TRBD1. The CDR3 covers 16 residues. J lost 2 bases, V lost 3 bases, and 8 bases had no gene match. Germline CDR1 and CDR2: MNHEY and SMNVEV (reference sequence). In nucleotides, the CDR3 is TGTGCCAGCAGTTTGGGCAGGGGGCTGCACAACTATGGCTACACCTTC. Its protein is CASSLGRGLHNYGYTF.

V and J are TRBV5-4 and TRBJ2-3, with unresolved D. The V end lost 8 bases, the J end lost 8 bases, and 15 bases lay between the germline ends. Germline V gives CDR1 SGHNT, CDR2 YYREEE (reference sequence). The CDR3 consists of 12 residues. DNA for the CDR3: TGTGCCAGTCCCCCGATGGGCAGTACGCAGTATTTT. Amino acids: CASPPMGSTQYF.

The CDR3 nucleotides read TGTGCCAGCAGAATATCCGATTGGAGGGGCTACGAGCAGTACTTC. Protein sequence: CASRISDWRGYEQYF. The chain combines TRBV28 with TRBJ2-7; tentatively, D is TRBD2 (6 bases). Germline CDR1 is MDHEN and CDR2 is SYDVKM. The CDR3 is 15 amino acids. Trimming shortened V by 6 bases and J by 3 bases, and 18 bases separated the two germline ends. Drawing the rest from reference TRBV28 and TRBJ2-7, the complete variable domain is DVKVTQSSRYLVKRTGEKVFLECVQDMDHENMFWYRQDPGLGLRLIYFSYDVKMKEKGDIPEGYSVSREKKERFSLILESASTNQTSMYLCASRISDWRGYEQYFGPGTRLTVT.

The rearrangement links TRBV7-7 to TRBJ2-2; D possibly corresponds to TRBD2 (6 bases). Trimming stripped 0 bases from V and 3 bases from J, with 14 bases between. The CDR3 loop spans 17 amino acids. Germline CDR1 is SSHAT and CDR2 is FNYEAQ (reference sequence). The CDR3 DNA reads TGTGCCAGCAGCTTAGCGCTGGTCACGGGGGACACCGGGGAGCTGTTTTTT. As protein: CASSLALVTGDTGELFF.

V gene TRBV27 combines with J gene TRBJ1-1, with TRBD1 matching 11 bases. Germline V gene sequence: CDR1 MNHEY, CDR2 SMNVEV (reference sequence). This CDR3 is built from 14 residues. The J segment lost 4 bases and the V segment lost 3 bases, leaving 1 base of the junction unmatched. The CDR3 sequence: CASSFGTGGTEAFF. CDR3 in DNA: TGTGCCAGCAGTTTCGGGACAGGGGGCACTGAAGCTTTCTTT.

The CDR3 protein is CASSPTDSYYEQYF. The DNA of the CDR3 is TGTGCCAGCAGCCCCACGGACAGTTACTACGAGCAGTACTTC. The chain carries TRBV11-1 and TRBJ2-7; TRBD1 is a possible D gene (6 bases). The CDR3 is made up of 14 amino acids. Germline V gene lookup returns CDR1 SGHAT and CDR2 FQDESV (reference sequence). V lost 5 bases and J 3 bases, leaving 14 bases between the germline ends.

The chain joins TRBV6-1 to TRBJ1-2, with TRBD1 matching over 7 bases. V was pared by 0 bases and J by 1 base, with 2 bases of the junction left unmatched. Germline CDR1 MNHNS, CDR2 SASEGT. This CDR3 has 15 residues. The CDR3 DNA is TGTGCCAGCAGTGAAGCGGCAGGGGGTAACTATGGCTACACCTTC. It yields the protein CASSEAAGGNYGYTF.

This clone has a handful of counts. V is TRBV7-6 and J is TRBJ2-1; TRBD2 aligns across 10 bases. Germline lookup yields CDR1 SGHVS and CDR2 FNYEAQ. CDR3 size: 15 residues. Trimming cost V 4 bases and J 6 bases; bases outside gene matches: 6. Here the CDR3 reads CASSSAGGMGNEQFF. The CDR3, as DNA: TGTGCCAGCAGCTCAGCGGGAGGGATGGGCAATGAGCAGTTCTTC.

Only one count was recorded for this clone. V is TRBV19 and J is TRBJ1-5; D gene unclear. The CDR3 covers 16 residues. Trimming took off 5 bases at V and 2 bases at J, with 16 bases between the two ends. The germline V gene encodes CDR1 LNHDA and CDR2 SQIVND (reference sequence). CDR3 region: CASSESPSGGNQPQHF. The CDR3 DNA is TGTGCCAGTAGTGAATCCCCCTCGGGTGGCAATCAGCCCCAGCATTTT.

This clone was observed a handful of times. V gene TRBV5-4 combines with J gene TRBJ2-1; TRBD1 matches at 9 bases. Trimming took 2 bases from V and 9 from J; bases not matched to a gene: 9. This CDR3 is built from 15 residues. Germline V gene lookup returns CDR1 SGHNT and CDR2 YYREEE (reference sequence). CDR3 sequence reads: CASSFGGQGRGEQFF. Written as DNA, the CDR3 is TGTGCCAGCAGCTTTGGAGGACAGGGGAGGGGTGAGCAGTTCTTC.

V usage is TRBV4-1 and J usage is TRBJ2-7; tentatively, D is TRBD1 (5 bases). Germline lookup yields CDR1 MGHRA and CDR2 YSYEKL. The V gene lost 3 bases and the J gene lost 2 bases, with 14 bases spanning the gap. CDR3 length: 15 residues. Here the CDR3 DNA reads TGCGCCAGCAGCCATAAAGACAGCCCGACCTACGAGCAGTACTTC. Residues: CASSHKDSPTYEQYF.

The genes are TRBV5-1 and TRBJ2-2, with D perhaps matching TRBD1 (5 bases). Germline CDR1 and CDR2: SGHRS and YFSETQ. V was clipped by 3 bases and J by 0 bases, with 9 bases between them. The CDR3 length is 15 residues. CDR3 nucleotide sequence: TGCGCCAGCAGCTCCCTGACAGCGAACACCGGGGAGCTGTTTTTT. It is translated as CASSSLTANTGELFF.

The rearrangement uses TRBV7-2 and TRBJ2-7, with 12 bases lining up with TRBD1. The V gene's germline CDR1 is SGHTA and CDR2 FQGNSA. The CDR3 contains 17 residues. J gave up 0 bases and V 5 bases, and 8 bases lay outside the gene matches. The CDR3 region is CASSPRGTGGNSYEQYF. In DNA, the CDR3 is TGTGCCAGCAGCCCCCGCGGGACAGGGGGCAACTCCTACGAGCAGTACTTC.